The source of this TCR beta chain is a study of T-cell memory formation after mild COVID-19. This clonotype was seen ten or more times. TCRdb fed the 5' RACE reads into MiXCR, producing one record per CDR3 protein. The table has 560,000 or so distinct CDR3 sequences, 15% to 20% seen once. The sequencing input was PBMCs or a T cell subset sorted from them (not recorded which). The clonotype originates from an adult woman who had mild COVID-19 (a few samples of this study predate the infection). Cell type and time point are not known.

CDR3: CASSLVQGGTEAFF. CDR3 nucleotides: TGTGCCAGCAGCTTAGTTCAGGGGGGCACTGAAGCTTTCTTT. V is TRBV7-8 and J is TRBJ1-1; 7 bases align to TRBD1. Germline trimming cut 1 base from V and 4 bases from J; bases unmatched to any gene: 3. This CDR3 has 14 residues. The germline V gene encodes CDR1 SGHVS and CDR2 FQNEAQ.